Following are 7 T cell receptor beta chains from one sample sequenced in a study of Graves' ophthalmopathy and Graves' hyperthyroidism. TCR beta CDR3 amplification used RNA transcripts. First-round RT-PCR with HTBI primers preceded a second-round multiplex PCR. TCRdb redid the calling of the multiplex PCR reads with MiXCR, one entry per CDR3 protein. The sample holds under 800,000 distinct CDR3 sequences, roughly 20% seen once. Sequencing was done on a sample of peripheral blood. The receptor set was obtained from a woman in her late teens or twenties with stable Graves' hyperthyroidism. Some clones in this sample may be carry-over from other donors' samples.

The chain uses TRBV29-1 and TRBJ2-5; D possibly corresponds to TRBD2 (5 bases). This CDR3 comprises 12 residues. Trimming took 3 bases from V and 5 from J, leaving 10 bases between them. Per germline, CDR1 SQVTM and CDR2 ANQGSEA. CDR3: CSVDRGRETQYF. Written as DNA, the CDR3 is TGCAGCGTTGACCGGGGTCGGGAGACCCAGTACTTC.

This clonotype was seen only a few times. The chain joins TRBV6-2 or TRBV6-3 to TRBJ2-7; 8 bases are a match to TRBD1. J was trimmed by 3 bases and V by 7 bases; bases with no gene match: 8. Germline lookup yields CDR1 MNHEY and CDR2 SVGEGT. The CDR3 contains 14 residues. The CDR3: CASIDTGTGYEQYF. The CDR3 nucleotides read TGTGCCAGCATCGATACCGGGACAGGCTACGAGCAGTACTTC.

Here the CDR3 reads CASSPLQGGMHLSYEQYF. CDR3 nucleotides: TGTGCCAGCAGTCCGCTCCAGGGGGGAATGCACCTGTCCTACGAGCAGTACTTC. V usage is TRBV27 and J usage is TRBJ2-7; D possibly corresponds to TRBD1 (7 bases). The CDR3 runs to 18 residues. Trimming removed 5 bases from V and 1 base from J, with 24 bases in between. CDR1 and CDR2 from the germline V gene are MNHEY and SMNVEV (reference sequence).

The V and J genes are TRBV20-1 and TRBJ2-2; 8 nucleotides match TRBD2. Germline CDR1 DFQATT, CDR2 SNEGSKA (reference sequence). The J segment lost 5 bases and the V segment lost 0 bases, leaving 8 bases of the junction unmatched. The CDR3 totals 16 residues. The CDR3 protein is CSARDSGGGRTGELFF. The CDR3 DNA reads as TGCAGTGCTAGAGATTCGGGCGGGGGGAGGACCGGGGAGCTGTTTTTT.

This clonotype was picked up many times. The chain carries TRBV28 and TRBJ2-7; D remains unclear. V dropped 3 bases and J dropped 4 bases, with 13 bases sitting between them. Germline CDR1 is MDHEN and CDR2 is SYDVKM. The CDR3 is made up of 14 amino acids. CDR3 nucleotides: TGTGCCAGCAGTTTTACTCCATCCGGATACGAGCAGTACTTC. It encodes CASSFTPSGYEQYF. Looking up the rest from reference TRBV28 and TRBJ2-7 gives the full variable domain: DVKVTQSSRYLVKRTGEKVFLECVQDMDHENMFWYRQDPGLGLRLIYFSYDVKMKEKGDIPEGYSVSREKKERFSLILESASTNQTSMYLCASSFTPSGYEQYFGPGTRLTVT.

This clonotype has a count of ten or more. The chain couples TRBV6-2 or TRBV6-3 to TRBJ2-3, with D possibly TRBD2 on 5 matching bases. The CDR3 runs to 16 residues. Germline V gives CDR1 MNHEY, CDR2 SVGEGT. Trimming pared 0 bases from V and 1 base from J, leaving 11 bases between. The CDR3 is CASSYSMVRGTDTQYF. The CDR3 DNA sequence: TGTGCCAGCAGTTACTCGATGGTGCGGGGCACAGATACGCAGTATTTT.

This clonotype came up many times. The genes are TRBV20-1 and TRBJ2-7, with 14 bases that match TRBD2. V lost 4 bases to trimming and J lost 3 bases; unmatched junction nucleotides: 2. CDR3 length: 14 residues. From germline, CDR1 is DFQATT and CDR2 SNEGSKA (reference sequence). The CDR3 loop reads CSANGLAGGYEQYF. In nucleotides, the CDR3 is TGCAGTGCTAACGGACTAGCGGGAGGCTACGAGCAGTACTTC.